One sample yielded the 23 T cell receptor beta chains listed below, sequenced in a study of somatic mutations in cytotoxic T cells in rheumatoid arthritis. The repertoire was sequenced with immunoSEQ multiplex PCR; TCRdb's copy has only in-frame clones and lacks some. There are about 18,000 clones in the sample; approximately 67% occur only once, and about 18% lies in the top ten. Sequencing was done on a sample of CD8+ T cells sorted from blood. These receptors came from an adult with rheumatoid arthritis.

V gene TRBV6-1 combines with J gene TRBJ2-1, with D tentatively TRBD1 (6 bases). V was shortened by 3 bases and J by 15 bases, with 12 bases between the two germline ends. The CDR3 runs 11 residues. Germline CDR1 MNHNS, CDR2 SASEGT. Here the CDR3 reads CASSDGGRWFF. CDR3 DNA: TGTGCCAGCAGTGATGGGGGCCGTTGGTTCTTC.

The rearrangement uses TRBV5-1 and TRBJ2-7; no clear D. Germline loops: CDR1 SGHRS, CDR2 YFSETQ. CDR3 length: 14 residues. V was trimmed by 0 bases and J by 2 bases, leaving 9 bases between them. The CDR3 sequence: CASSLATRTYEQYF. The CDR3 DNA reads TGCGCCAGCAGCTTGGCCACCCGAACCTACGAGCAGTACTTC.

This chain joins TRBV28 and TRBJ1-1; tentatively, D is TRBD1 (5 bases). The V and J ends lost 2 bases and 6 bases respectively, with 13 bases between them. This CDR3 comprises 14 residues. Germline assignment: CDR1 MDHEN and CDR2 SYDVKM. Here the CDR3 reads CASSLIGDRAEAFF. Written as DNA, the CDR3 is TGTGCCAGCAGTTTAATAGGGGATCGGGCTGAAGCTTTCTTT.

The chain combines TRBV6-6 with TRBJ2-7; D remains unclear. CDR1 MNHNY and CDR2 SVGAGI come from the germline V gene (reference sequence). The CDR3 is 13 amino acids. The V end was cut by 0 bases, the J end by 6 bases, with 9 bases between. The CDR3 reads CASSYSAGFEQYF. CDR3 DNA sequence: TGTGCCAGCAGTTACTCGGCCGGATTCGAGCAGTACTTC.

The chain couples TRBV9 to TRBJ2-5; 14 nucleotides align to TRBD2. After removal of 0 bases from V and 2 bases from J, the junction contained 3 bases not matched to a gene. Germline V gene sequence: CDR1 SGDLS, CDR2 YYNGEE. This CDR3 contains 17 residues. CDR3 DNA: TGTGCCAGCAGCGTAGGGACTAGCGGGGGGTCTCAAGAGACCCAGTACTTC. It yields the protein CASSVGTSGGSQETQYF.

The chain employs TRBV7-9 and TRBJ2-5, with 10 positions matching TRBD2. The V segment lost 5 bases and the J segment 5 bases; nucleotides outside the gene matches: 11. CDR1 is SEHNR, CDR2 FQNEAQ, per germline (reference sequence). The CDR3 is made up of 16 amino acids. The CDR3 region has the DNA TGTGCCAGCAGCCTCATAAGCGGGGGGGCCGGCGAGACCCAGTACTTC. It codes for CASSLISGGAGETQYF.

The CDR3 spells CASSSWDRGYEQYF. CDR3 coding DNA: TGTGCCAGCAGCTCCTGGGACAGGGGCTACGAGCAGTACTTC. The chain joins TRBV6-5 to TRBJ2-7; 10 bases line up with TRBD1. Looked up from germline, CDR1 is MNHEY and CDR2 is SVGAGI. Losses at the gene ends were 6 bases for V and 3 bases for J; bases not matched to a gene: 5. CDR3 length: 14 amino acids.

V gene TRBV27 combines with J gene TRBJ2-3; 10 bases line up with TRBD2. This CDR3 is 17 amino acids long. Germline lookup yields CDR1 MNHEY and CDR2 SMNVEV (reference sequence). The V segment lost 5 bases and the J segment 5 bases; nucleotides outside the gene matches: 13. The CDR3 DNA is TGTGCCAGCAGTCCAACTAGCGGGGTTCTTCCGAGAGATACGCAGTATTTT. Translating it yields CASSPTSGVLPRDTQYF.

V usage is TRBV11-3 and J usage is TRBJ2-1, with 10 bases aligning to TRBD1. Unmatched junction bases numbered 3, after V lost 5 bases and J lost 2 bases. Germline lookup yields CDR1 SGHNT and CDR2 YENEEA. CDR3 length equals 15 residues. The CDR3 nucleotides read TGTGCCAGCAGCACCGGACAGGGGGCCTACAATGAGCAGTTCTTC. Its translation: CASSTGQGAYNEQFF.

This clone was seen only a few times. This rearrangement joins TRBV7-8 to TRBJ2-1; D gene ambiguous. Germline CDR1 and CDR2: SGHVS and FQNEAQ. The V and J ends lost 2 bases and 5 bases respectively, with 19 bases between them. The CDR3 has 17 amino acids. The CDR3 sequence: CASSLTFSGPLDNEQFF. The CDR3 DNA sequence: TGTGCCAGCAGCTTAACCTTTTCTGGGCCCCTAGACAATGAGCAGTTCTTC.

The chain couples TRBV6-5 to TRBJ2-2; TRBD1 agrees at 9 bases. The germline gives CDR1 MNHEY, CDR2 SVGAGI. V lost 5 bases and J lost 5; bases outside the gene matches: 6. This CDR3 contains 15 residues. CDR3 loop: CASSPRTGVTGELFF. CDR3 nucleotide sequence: TGTGCCAGCAGTCCCCGGACAGGGGTAACCGGGGAGCTGTTTTTT.

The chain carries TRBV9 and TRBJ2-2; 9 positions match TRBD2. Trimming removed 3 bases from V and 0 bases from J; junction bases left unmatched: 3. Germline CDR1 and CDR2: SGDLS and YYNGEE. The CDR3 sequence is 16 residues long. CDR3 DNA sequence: TGTGCCAGCAGCGCAGCTAGCGGGACGAACACCGGGGAGCTGTTTTTT. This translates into CASSAASGTNTGELFF. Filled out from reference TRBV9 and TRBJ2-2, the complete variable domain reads DSGVTQTPKHLITATGQRVTLRCSPRSGDLSVYWYQQSLDQGLQFLIQYYNGEERAKGNILERFSAQQFPDLHSELNLSSLELGDSALYFCASSAASGTNTGELFFGEGSRLTVL.

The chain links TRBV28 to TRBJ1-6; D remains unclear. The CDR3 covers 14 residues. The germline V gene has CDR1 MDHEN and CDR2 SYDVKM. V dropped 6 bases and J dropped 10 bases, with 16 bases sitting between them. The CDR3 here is CASSRLQLISPLHF. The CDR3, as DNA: TGTGCCAGCAGCCGTCTACAGTTAATATCACCCCTCCACTTT. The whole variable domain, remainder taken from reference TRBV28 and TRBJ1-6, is DVKVTQSSRYLVKRTGEKVFLECVQDMDHENMFWYRQDPGLGLRLIYFSYDVKMKEKGDIPEGYSVSREKKERFSLILESASTNQTSMYLCASSRLQLISPLHFGNGTRLTVT.

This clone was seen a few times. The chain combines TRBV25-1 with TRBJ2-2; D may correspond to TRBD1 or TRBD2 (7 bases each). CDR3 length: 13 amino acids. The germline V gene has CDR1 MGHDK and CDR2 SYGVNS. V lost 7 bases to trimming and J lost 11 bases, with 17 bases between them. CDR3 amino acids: CASTNSGGAELFF. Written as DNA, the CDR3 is TGTGCCAGCACTAACTCAGGGGGGGCCGAGCTGTTTTTT. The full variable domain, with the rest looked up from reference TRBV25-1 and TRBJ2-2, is EADIYQTPRYLVIGTGKKITLECSQTMGHDKMYWYQQDPGMELHLIHYSYGVNSTEKGDLSSESTVSRIRTEHFPLTLESARPSHTSQYLCASTNSGGAELFFGEGSRLTVL.

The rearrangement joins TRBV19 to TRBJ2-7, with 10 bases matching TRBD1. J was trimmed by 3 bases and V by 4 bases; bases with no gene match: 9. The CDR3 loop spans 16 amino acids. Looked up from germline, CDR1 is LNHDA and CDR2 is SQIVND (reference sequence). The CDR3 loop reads CASSRGTGVPIYEQYF. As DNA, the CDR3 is TGTGCCAGTAGTAGGGGGACAGGGGTACCTATCTACGAGCAGTACTTC.

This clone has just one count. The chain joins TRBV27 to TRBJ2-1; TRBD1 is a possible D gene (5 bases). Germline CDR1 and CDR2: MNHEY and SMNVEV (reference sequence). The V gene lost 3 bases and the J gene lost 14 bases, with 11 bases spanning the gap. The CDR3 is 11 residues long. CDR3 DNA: TGTGCCAGCAGTTTTGGCAGGGCGGAGTTCTTC. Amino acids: CASSFGRAEFF.

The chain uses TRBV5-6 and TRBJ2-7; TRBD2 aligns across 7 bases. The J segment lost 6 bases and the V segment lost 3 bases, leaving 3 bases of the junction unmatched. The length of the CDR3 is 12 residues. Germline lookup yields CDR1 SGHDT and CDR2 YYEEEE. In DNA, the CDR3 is TGTGCCAGCAGCTGGGGGGGAACCGAGCAGTACTTC. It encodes CASSWGGTEQYF.

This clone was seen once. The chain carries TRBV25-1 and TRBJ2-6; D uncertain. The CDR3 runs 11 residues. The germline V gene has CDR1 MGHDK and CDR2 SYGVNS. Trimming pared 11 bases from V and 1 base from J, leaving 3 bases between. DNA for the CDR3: TGTGCCGTATCTGGGGCCAACGTCCTGACTTTC. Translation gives CAVSGANVLTF.

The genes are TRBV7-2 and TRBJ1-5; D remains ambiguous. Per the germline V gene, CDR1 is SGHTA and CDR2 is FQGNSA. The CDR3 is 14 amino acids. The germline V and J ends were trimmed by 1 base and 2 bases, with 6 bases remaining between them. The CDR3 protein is CASSLVDGNQPQHF. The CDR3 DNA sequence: TGTGCCAGCAGCTTAGTAGATGGCAATCAGCCCCAGCATTTT. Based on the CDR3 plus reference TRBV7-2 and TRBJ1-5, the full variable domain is GAGVSQSPSNKVTEKGKDVELRCDPISGHTALYWYRQSLGQGLEFLIYFQGNSAPDKSGLPSDRFSAERTGGSVSTLTIQRTQQEDSAVYLCASSLVDGNQPQHFGDGTRLSIL.

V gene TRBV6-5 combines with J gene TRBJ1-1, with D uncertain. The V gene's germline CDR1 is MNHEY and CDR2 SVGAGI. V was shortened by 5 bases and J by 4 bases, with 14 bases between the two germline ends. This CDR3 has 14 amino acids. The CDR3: CASSPFSSGTEAFF. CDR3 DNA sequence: TGTGCCAGCAGTCCTTTTTCGTCAGGCACTGAAGCTTTCTTT.

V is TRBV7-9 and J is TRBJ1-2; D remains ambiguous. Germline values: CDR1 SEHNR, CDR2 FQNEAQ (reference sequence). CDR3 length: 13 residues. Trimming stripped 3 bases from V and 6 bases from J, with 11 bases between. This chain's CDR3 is CASSFEQWHGYTF. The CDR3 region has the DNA TGTGCCAGCAGCTTTGAGCAATGGCATGGCTACACCTTC.

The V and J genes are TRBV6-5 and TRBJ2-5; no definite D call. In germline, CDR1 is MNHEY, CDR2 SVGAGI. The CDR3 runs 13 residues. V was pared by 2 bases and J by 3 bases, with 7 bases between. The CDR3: CASSYGLEETQYF. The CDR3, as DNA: TGTGCCAGCAGTTACGGCTTAGAAGAGACCCAGTACTTC.

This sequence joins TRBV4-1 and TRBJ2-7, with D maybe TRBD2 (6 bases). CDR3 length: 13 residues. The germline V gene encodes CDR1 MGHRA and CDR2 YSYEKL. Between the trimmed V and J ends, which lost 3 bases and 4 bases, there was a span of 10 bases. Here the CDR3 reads CASSHSGGYEQYF. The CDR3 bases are TGCGCCAGCAGCCACTCTGGGGGGTACGAGCAGTACTTC.